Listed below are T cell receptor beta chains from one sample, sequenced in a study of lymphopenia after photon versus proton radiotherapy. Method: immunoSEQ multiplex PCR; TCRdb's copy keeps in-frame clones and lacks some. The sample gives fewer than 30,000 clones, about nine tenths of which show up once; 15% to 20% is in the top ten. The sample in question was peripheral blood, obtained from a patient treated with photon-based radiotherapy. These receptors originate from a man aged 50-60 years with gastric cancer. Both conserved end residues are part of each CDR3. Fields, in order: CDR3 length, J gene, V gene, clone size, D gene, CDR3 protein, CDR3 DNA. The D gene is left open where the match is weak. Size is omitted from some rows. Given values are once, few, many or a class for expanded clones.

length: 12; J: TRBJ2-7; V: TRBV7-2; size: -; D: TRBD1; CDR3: CASSAATGLQYF; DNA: TGTGCCAGCAGCGCCGCGACAGGGCTGCAGTACTTC
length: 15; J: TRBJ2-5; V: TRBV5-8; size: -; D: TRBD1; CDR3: CASSPGQGLVETQYF; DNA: TGTGCCAGCAGCCCCGGACAGGGGTTAGTGGAGACCCAGTACTTC
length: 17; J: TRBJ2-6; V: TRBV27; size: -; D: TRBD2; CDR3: CASSLSDGRPGANVLTF; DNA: TGTGCCAGCAGTTTATCGGACGGGAGGCCTGGGGCCAACGTCCTGACTTTC
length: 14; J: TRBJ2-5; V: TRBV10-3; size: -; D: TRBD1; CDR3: CAISEGTGLETQYF; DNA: TGTGCCATCAGTGAAGGGACAGGGCTAGAGACCCAGTACTTC
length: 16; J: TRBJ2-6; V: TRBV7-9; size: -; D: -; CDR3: CASSLMLGTGANVLTF; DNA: TGTGCCAGCAGCTTAATGCTAGGGACTGGGGCCAACGTCCTGACTTTC
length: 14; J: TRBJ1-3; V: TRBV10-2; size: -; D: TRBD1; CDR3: CASGTGVQGNTIYF; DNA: TGCGCCAGCGGAACAGGGGTGCAAGGAAACACCATATATTTT
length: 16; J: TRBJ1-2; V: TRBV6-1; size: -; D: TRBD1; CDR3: CASSGGQRHSNYGYTF; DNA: TGTGCCAGCAGTGGGGGACAGAGGCACTCTAACTATGGCTACACCTTC
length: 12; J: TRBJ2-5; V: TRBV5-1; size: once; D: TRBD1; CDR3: CASNRGEETQYF; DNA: TGCGCCAGCAACAGGGGGGAAGAGACCCAGTACTTC
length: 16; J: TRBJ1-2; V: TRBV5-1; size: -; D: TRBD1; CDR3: CASSHSTGGVDYGYTF; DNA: TGCGCCAGCAGCCATTCGACAGGGGGGGTTGACTATGGCTACACCTTC
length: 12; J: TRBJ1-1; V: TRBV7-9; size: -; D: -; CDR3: CASTVMNTEAFF; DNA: TGTGCCAGCACCGTTATGAACACTGAAGCTTTCTTT
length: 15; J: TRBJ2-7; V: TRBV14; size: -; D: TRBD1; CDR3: CASSPIDRGRREQYF; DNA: TGTGCCAGCAGCCCGATCGACAGGGGGCGTAGAGAGCAGTACTTC
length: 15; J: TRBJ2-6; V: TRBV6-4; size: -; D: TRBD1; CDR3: CASSEGQGVANVLTF; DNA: TGTGCCAGCAGTGAGGGACAGGGAGTTGCCAACGTCCTGACTTTC
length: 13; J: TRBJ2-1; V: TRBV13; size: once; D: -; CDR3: CASSSSTYNEQFF; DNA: TGTGCCAGCAGCTCCTCTACGTACAATGAGCAGTTCTTC
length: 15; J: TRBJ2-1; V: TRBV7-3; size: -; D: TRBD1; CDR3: CASSLWGTGQTEQFF; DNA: TGTGCCAGCAGCTTGTGGGGGACAGGGCAAACTGAGCAGTTCTTC
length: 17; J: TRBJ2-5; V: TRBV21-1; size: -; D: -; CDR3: CASSKRSRPPGGQTQYF; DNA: TGTGCCAGCAGCAAAAGGTCGCGACCTCCTGGGGGGCAGACCCAGTACTTC
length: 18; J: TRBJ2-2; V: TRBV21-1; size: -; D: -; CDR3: CASSKEGGTGFITGELFF; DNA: TGTGCCAGCAGCAAAGAGGGCGGGACAGGGTTTATTACCGGGGAGCTGTTTTTT
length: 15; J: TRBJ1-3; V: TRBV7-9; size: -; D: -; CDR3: CASSLDTGSGNTIYF; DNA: TGTGCCAGCAGCCTCGATACAGGTTCTGGAAACACCATATATTTT
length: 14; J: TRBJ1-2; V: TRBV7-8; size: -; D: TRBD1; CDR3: CASSQGTANYGYTF; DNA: TGTGCCAGCTCCCAAGGGACAGCGAACTATGGCTACACCTTC
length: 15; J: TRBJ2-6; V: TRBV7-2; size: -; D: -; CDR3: CASSLVQGTGDVLTF; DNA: TGTGCCAGCAGCTTAGTTCAGGGCACGGGTGACGTCCTGACTTTC
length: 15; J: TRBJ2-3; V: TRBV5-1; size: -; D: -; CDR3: CASSLLDSPTDTQYF; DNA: TGCGCCAGCAGCTTGCTAGATTCCCCCACAGATACGCAGTATTTT
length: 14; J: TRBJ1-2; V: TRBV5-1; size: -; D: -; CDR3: CASSSTGTNYGYTF; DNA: TGCGCCAGCAGCTCTACAGGGACTAACTATGGCTACACCTTC
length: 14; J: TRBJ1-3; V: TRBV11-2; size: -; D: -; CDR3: CASSYDQVGNTIYF; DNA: TGTGCCAGCAGCTATGACCAAGTAGGAAACACCATATATTTT
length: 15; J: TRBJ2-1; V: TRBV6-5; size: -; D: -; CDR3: CASGSAEGPLYEQFF; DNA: TGTGCCAGCGGGTCAGCGGAGGGACCCTTGTATGAGCAGTTCTTC
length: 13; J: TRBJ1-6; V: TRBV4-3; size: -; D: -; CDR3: CASRLGSFYALHF; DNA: TGCGCCAGCAGGTTAGGGTCCTTTTACGCCCTCCACTTT
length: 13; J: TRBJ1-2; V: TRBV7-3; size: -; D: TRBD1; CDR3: CASSLRTGVGYTF; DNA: TGTGCCAGCAGCTTGAGGACAGGGGTCGGCTACACCTTC
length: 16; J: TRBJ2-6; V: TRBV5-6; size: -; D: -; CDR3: CASSRNAGAGANVLTF; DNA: TGTGCCAGCAGCCGAAATGCCGGCGCTGGGGCCAACGTCCTGACTTTC
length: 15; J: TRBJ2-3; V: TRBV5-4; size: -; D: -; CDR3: CASRGAQTSTDTQYF; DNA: TGTGCCAGCAGGGGGGCCCAAACTAGCACAGATACGCAGTATTTT
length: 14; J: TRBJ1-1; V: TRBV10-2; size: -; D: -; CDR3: CASSEPQGNTEAFF; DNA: TGCGCCAGCAGTGAGCCCCAGGGAAACACTGAAGCTTTCTTT
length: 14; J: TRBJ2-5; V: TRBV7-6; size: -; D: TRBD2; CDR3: CASSLAGAQETQYF; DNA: TGTGCCAGCAGTCTAGCGGGGGCCCAAGAGACCCAGTACTTC
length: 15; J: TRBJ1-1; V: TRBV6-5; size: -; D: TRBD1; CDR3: CASSYSPTGLTEAFF; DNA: TGTGCCAGCAGTTACTCCCCGACAGGGCTCACTGAAGCTTTCTTT
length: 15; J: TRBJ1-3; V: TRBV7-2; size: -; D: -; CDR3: CASSPDSSSGNTIYF; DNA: TGTGCCAGCAGCCCGGACAGTTCCTCTGGAAACACCATATATTTT
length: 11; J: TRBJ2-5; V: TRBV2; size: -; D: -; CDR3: CASSGEETQYF; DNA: TGTGCCAGCAGTGGAGAAGAGACCCAGTACTTC
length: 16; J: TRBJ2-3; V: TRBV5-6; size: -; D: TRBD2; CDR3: CASSLVGTSGADTQYF; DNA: TGTGCCAGCAGCTTGGTTGGGACTAGCGGGGCAGATACGCAGTATTTT
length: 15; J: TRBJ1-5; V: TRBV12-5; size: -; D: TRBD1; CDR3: CASGWDRAGYQPQHF; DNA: TGTGCTAGTGGTTGGGACAGGGCCGGGTATCAGCCCCAGCATTTT
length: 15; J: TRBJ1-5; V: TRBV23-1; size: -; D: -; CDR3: CASVLGEEGNQPQHF; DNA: TGCGCCAGCGTACTCGGGGAAGAGGGCAATCAGCCCCAGCATTTT
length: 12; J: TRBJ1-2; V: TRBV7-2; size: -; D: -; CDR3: CASSFFVGGYTF; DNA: TGTGCCAGCAGCTTTTTTGTGGGTGGCTACACCTTC
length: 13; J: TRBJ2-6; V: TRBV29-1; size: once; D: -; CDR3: CSVVASGANVLTF; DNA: TGCAGCGTTGTTGCCTCTGGGGCCAACGTCCTGACTTTC
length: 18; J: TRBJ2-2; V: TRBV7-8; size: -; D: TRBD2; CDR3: CASSLGYVGTSGTGELFF; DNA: TGTGCCAGCAGCTTAGGATATGTAGGGACTAGCGGGACCGGGGAGCTGTTTTTT
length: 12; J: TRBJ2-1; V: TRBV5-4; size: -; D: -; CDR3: CASSLALDEQFF; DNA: TGTGCCAGCAGCCTAGCACTCGATGAGCAGTTCTTC
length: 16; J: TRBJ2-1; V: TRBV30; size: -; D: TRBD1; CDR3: CAWTRGPGQGSGEQFF; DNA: TGTGCCTGGACCCGAGGTCCGGGACAGGGAAGCGGTGAGCAGTTCTTC
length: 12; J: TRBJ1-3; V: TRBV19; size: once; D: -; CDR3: CASSIGENTIYF; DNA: TGTGCCAGTAGTATAGGAGAAAACACCATATATTTT
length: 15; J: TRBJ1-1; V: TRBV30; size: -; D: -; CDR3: CAWSVRRSRGTEAFF; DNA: TGTGCCTGGAGTGTAAGGAGAAGTCGGGGAACTGAAGCTTTCTTT
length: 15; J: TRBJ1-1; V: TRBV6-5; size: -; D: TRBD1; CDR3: CASTTDRGRSGEAFF; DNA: TGTGCCAGCACCACGGACAGGGGGCGCAGCGGGGAAGCTTTCTTT
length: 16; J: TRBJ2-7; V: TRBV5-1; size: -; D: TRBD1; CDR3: CASSAYRDRVSYEQYF; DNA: TGCGCCAGCAGCGCCTACCGGGACAGGGTTTCCTACGAGCAGTACTTC
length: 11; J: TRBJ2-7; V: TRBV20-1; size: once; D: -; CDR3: CSVGGDYEQYF; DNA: TGCAGTGTGGGGGGCGACTACGAGCAGTACTTC
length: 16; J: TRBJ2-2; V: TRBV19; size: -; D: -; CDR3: CASSIGGGLNTGELFF; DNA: TGTGCCAGTAGTATAGGTGGGGGGCTCAACACCGGGGAGCTGTTTTTT
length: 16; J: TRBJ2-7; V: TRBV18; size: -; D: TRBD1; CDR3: CASSPRQGPHPDEQYF; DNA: TGTGCCAGCTCACCCAGACAGGGCCCTCACCCGGACGAGCAGTACTTC